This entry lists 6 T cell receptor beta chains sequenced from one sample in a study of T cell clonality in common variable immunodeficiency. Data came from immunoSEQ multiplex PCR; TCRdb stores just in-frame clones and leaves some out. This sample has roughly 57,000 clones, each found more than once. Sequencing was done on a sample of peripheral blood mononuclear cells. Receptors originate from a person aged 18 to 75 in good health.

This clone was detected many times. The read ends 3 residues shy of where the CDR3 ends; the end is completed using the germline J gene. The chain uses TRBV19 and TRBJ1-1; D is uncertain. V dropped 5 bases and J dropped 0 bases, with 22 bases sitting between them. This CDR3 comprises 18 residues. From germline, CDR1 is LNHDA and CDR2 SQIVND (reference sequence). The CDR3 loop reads CASSPLMIMTRMNTEAFF. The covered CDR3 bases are TGTGCCAGTAGTCCCTTAATGATAATGACAAGGATGAACACTGAA. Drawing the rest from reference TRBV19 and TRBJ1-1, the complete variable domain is DGGITQSPKYLFRKEGQNVTLSCEQNLNHDAMYWYRQDPGQGLRLIYYSQIVNDFQKGDIAEGYSVSREKKESFPLTVTSAQKNPTAFYLCASSPLMIMTRMNTEAFFGQGTRLTVV.

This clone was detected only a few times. CDR3 DNA, as far as it was read: TGTGCCAGTAGTATGGTTTCCCTCTATGGT. The encoded protein is CASSMVSLYG. Given in full, the CDR3 is CASSMVSLYGQYF. The V gene is TRBV19, the J gene TRBJ2-4; no definite D call. The read halts 3 residues ahead of the CDR3 end, with the missing end drawn from the germline J gene. Per germline, CDR1 LNHDA and CDR2 SQIVND (reference sequence). The CDR3 is made up of 13 amino acids.

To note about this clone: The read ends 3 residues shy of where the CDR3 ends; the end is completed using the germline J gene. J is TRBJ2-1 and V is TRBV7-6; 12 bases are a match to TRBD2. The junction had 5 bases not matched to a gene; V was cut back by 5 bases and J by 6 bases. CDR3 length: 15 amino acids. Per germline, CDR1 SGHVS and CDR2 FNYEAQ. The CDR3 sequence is CASSLLAGGGNEQFF. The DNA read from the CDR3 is TGTGCCAGCAGCCTACTAGCGGGGGGCGGCAATGAG.

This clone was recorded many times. CDR3 DNA (partial): TGCAGTGCTGGGGACGCTAGCGCTCGACAGACC. Translated, it gives CSAGDASARQT. The entire CDR3 protein is CSAGDASARQTQYF. The V gene is TRBV20-1, the J gene TRBJ2-5; D perhaps matches TRBD2 (6 bases). The read falls 3 residues short of the CDR3 end, and the missing part is taken from the germline J gene. This CDR3 spans 14 amino acids. V lost 5 bases and J lost 6, with 19 bases in between. Germline CDR1 reads DFQATT; CDR2 reads SNEGSKA (reference sequence).

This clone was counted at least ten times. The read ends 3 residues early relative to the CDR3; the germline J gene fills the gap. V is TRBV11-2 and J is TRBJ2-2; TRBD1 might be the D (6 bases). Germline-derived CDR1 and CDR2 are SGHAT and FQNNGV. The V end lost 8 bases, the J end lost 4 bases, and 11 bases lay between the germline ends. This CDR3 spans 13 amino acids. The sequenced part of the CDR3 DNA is TGTGCCAGCTCCTGGACAGCCACCGGGGAG. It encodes CASSWTATGE. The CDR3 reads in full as CASSWTATGELFF. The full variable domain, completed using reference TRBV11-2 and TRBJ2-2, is EAGVAQSPRYKIIEKRQSVAFWCNPISGHATLYWYQQILGQGPKLLIQFQNNGVVDDSQLPKDRFSAERLKGVDSTLKIQPAKLEDSAVYLCASSWTATGELFFGEGSRLTVL.

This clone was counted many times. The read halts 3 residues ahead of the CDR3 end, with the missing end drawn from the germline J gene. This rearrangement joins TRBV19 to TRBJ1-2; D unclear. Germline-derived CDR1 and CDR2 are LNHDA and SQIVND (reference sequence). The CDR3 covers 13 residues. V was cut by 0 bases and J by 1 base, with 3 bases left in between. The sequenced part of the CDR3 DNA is TGTGCCAGTAGTATAGACGGTAACTATGGC. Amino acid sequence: CASSIDGNYG. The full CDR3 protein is CASSIDGNYGYTF.